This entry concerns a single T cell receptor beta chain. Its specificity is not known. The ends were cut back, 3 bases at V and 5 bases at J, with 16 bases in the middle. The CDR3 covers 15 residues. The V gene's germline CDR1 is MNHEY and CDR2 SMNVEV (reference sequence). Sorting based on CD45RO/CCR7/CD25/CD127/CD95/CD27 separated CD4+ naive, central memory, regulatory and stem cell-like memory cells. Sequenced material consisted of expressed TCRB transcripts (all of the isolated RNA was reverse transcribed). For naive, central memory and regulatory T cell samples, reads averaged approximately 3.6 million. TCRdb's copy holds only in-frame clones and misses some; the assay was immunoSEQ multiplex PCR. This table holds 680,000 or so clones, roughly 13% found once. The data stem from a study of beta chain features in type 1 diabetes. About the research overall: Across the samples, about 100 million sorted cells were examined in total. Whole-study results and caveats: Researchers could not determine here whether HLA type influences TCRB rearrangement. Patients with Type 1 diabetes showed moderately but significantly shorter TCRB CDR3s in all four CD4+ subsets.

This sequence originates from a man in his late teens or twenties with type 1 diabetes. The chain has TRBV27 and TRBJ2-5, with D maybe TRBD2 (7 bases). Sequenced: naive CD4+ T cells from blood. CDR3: CASSFLGGAGETQYF. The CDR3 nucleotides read TGTGCCAGCAGTTTCCTAGGGGGGGCCGGTGAGACCCAGTACTTC.